The rows below give T cell receptor beta chains drawn from one sample of a study of blood T cell repertoires in COVID-19. The data were produced by immunoSEQ multiplex PCR, yet TCRdb's version contains in-frame clones alone and is incomplete. The sample contains 150,000 to 200,000 clones, roughly nine tenths of which appear only once. The sample taken for sequencing was peripheral blood. The receptor source for this set is a man aged 18 to 30 who had recovered from COVID-19. Both conserved end residues are part of each CDR3. Where a row states a size, it is once, few, many or the class of an expanded clone; other rows omit it.

>-|TRBJ1-2|13|TRBV18
CASSPGVDGGYTF
>-|TRBJ2-7|14|TRBV2
CASSKLGKTYEQYF
>-|TRBJ2-2|19|TRBV12-5
CASGPSWGLAGVGTGELFF
>once|TRBJ2-5|15|TRBV4-2
CASSPTSGGGETQYF
>-|TRBJ2-1|14|TRBV3-1/TRBV3-2
CASSQDRNYNEQFF
>once|TRBJ2-5|16|TRBV9
CASSSQAGGSKETQYF
>few|TRBJ1-5|15|TRBV15
CATSRDGQASQPQHF
>-|TRBJ2-7|15|TRBV11-2
CASSLLAGLFYEQYF
>-|TRBJ1-5|16|TRBV10-2
CASSAIGPAGNQPQHF
>-|TRBJ2-4|16|TRBV19
CASSRVAGGGKNIQYF
>-|TRBJ1-5|16|TRBV27
CASSLSAGTSNQPQHF
>-|TRBJ1-1|14|TRBV2
CASRPPGQGFEAFF
>-|TRBJ2-5|13|TRBV19
CASSSPYQETQYF
>-|TRBJ2-2|13|TRBV3-1/TRBV3-2
CASSQGLAGGLFF
>-|TRBJ1-6|14|TRBV28
CASRLQGVDSPLHF
>few|TRBJ1-3|15|TRBV27
CASSLDRYSGNTIYF
>-|TRBJ1-1|12|TRBV11-2
CASSHTGAGAFF
>-|TRBJ2-7|15|TRBV5-5
CASSLAGRQSYEQYF
>-|TRBJ2-7|15|TRBV4-1
CASSQGTLPIREQYF
>-|TRBJ2-7|14|TRBV18
CASSSSASVYEQYF
>-|TRBJ2-7|14|TRBV5-1
CASSLRGPSLEQYF
>-|TRBJ2-7|17|TRBV5-1
CASSSGTSGLKRYEQYF
>once|TRBJ1-1|11|TRBV20-1
CSASVNTEAFF
>-|TRBJ2-3|15|TRBV9
CASSVVSGRVDTQYF
>-|TRBJ1-5|15|TRBV19
CASTAAGFSNQPQHF
>-|TRBJ1-1|13|TRBV20-1
CSASSTHDREAFF
>-|TRBJ2-7|13|TRBV20-1
CSASGGQFYEQYF
>-|TRBJ2-3|17|TRBV4-1
CASSPLGSGTSTDTQYF
>-|TRBJ2-2|15|TRBV5-1
CASSSRQRGTGELFF
>once|TRBJ1-2|17|TRBV19
CASNTRDRSPGDYGYTF
>-|TRBJ2-3|13|TRBV28
CASSVTGGDTQYF
>-|TRBJ2-5|14|TRBV6-6
CASSYATGEETQYF
>-|TRBJ2-1|12|TRBV11-2
CASTLAYNEQFF
>few|TRBJ2-7|14|TRBV6-6
CASSDITGGREQYF
>-|TRBJ1-2|13|TRBV19
CASSIDRSYGYTF
>-|TRBJ2-1|14|TRBV5-1
CASSLGQTYNEQFF
>-|TRBJ1-4|16|TRBV5-6
CASSSSDRVKGEKLFF
>-|TRBJ2-7|10|TRBV28
CASSYNEQYF
>few|TRBJ2-2|16|TRBV4-1
CASSQGGGRNTGELFF
>-|TRBJ2-7|14|TRBV7-8
CASSLWGVSAEQYF
>-|TRBJ2-3|16|TRBV7-8
CASSKQGLISTDTQYF
>-|TRBJ2-1|16|TRBV6-6
CASSYTPGGAGEVGFF
>-|TRBJ2-3|14|TRBV5-8
CASSFSFTGDTQYF
>-|TRBJ2-3|17|TRBV15
CATSRGRDREMKDTQYF
>-|TRBJ2-2|15|TRBV30
CAWSRLAANTGELFF
>-|TRBJ2-7|16|TRBV5-1
CASSSGLAGATYEQYF
>-|TRBJ2-3|14|TRBV6-1
CASSEAGGKGTQYF
>once|TRBJ1-6|19|TRBV4-1
CASSRRSSAESSYNSPLHF
>-|TRBJ2-7|14|TRBV5-4
CAYYRTQEMGEQYF
>-|TRBJ2-5|13|TRBV6-2/TRBV6-3
CASSYEALETQYF
>-|TRBJ2-7|14|TRBV4-1
CASSLQGAGYEQYF
>-|TRBJ2-3|16|TRBV4-1
CASSQGLADRTDTQYF
>-|TRBJ2-7|16|TRBV27
CASSLRLAESSYEQYF
>-|TRBJ1-1|14|TRBV11-2
CASSSLMDRGEAFF